Only a few counts were recorded for the clone carrying this T cell receptor (beta chain). Its antigen is not known. Tregs were sorted as CD4+CD25+CD127-/low cells. Semi-nested PCR with Nested Universal Primer A followed constant-region reverse priming of full-length variable regions. TCRdb re-derived calls from the 5' RACE reads in MiXCR, one entry per CDR3 protein. The sample contains roughly 57,000 distinct CDR3 sequences, around 21% of which appear only once. The CDR3 sequence is 14 residues long. Germline V lookup: CDR1 SEHNR, CDR2 FQNEAQ (reference sequence). V lost 4 bases, J lost 9 bases, and 13 bases lay in between. Study conclusions and caveats: Tumor memory CD4+ T cell TCR gene usage clustered with blood and lymph node memory CD4+ cells and lymph node naive CD4+ cells. Tumor Treg TCRs overlapped most with tumor naive CD4+ cells.

Input material: tumor-infiltrating Tregs sorted from the breast tumor. The chain employs TRBV7-9 and TRBJ1-6; no definite D call. The source of this sequence is a female donor with breast cancer. The CDR3: CASSSSGLSSPLHF. CDR3 DNA sequence: TGTGCCAGCAGCTCCTCCGGGTTGAGTTCACCCCTCCACTTT.